This TCR beta chain was sequenced for a study of blood T cells in healthy people across ages. Germline CDR1 MGHDK, CDR2 SYGVNS. The CDR3 consists of 15 residues. V was trimmed by 7 bases and J by 5 bases, leaving 20 bases between them. The authors ran a second PCR of about 7 to 11 cycles using a sample-barcoded 5' primer and a J-beta primer mix. A template-switch adaptor with 12 random nucleotides tagged each cDNA molecule. TCRdb re-called the 5' RACE reads with MiXCR, one entry per CDR3 protein. The sample contains around 850,000 distinct CDR3 sequences, 30% to 45% of which appear only once. Input material: blood. The origin of this receptor is a man aged 18-30 years in good health. This sequence joins TRBV25-1 and TRBJ1-1; D is possibly TRBD1 (5 bases). CDR3 nucleotide sequence: TGTGCCAGCACCACGTCCGGGGCGGATGGAACTGAAGCTTTCTTT. Translation: CASTTSGADGTEAFF.